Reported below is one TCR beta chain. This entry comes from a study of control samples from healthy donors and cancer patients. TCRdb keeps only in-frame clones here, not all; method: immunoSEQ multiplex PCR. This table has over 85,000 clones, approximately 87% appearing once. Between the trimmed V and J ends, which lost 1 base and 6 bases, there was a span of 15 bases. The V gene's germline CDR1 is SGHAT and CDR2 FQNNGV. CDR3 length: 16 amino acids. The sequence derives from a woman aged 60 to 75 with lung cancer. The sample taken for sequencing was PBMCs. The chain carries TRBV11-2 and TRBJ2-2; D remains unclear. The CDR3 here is CASSLVGVKVPGELFF. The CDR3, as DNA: TGTGCCAGCAGCTTAGTAGGAGTGAAGGTTCCCGGGGAGCTGTTTTTT.